These T cell receptor beta chains were read from a single sample in a study of early T cells in non-severe SARS-CoV-2 infection. TCRdb itself ran the 5' RACE reads through MiXCR, one entry per CDR3 protein. The profile shows fewer than 95,000 distinct CDR3 sequences, around a sixth of them singletons. The sample in question was whole blood, obtained at baseline. The receptors here all came from an adult who was a healthcare worker with PCR-confirmed SARS-CoV-2 infection or an uninfected control (not recorded which). CDR3s include the opening cysteine and the closing phenylalanine or tryptophan. A D gene is named only where the DNA matches it firmly. Clone size is shown for a subset of rows, as once, few, many or a class of expanded clone.

clone size | J gene | V gene | CDR3 length | D gene | CDR3 DNA | CDR3 protein
- | TRBJ2-1 | TRBV20-1 | 14 | TRBD2 | TGCAGTGCCGAGGGACTAGCGGTTTACAATGAGCAGTTCTTC | CSAEGLAVYNEQFF
many | TRBJ2-7 | TRBV7-2 | 14 | TRBD1 | TGTGCCAGCGGCCGGGACAGCAACCTCTACGAGCAGTACTTC | CASGRDSNLYEQYF
- | TRBJ1-5 | TRBV20-1 | 14 | - | TGCAGTGCTAGTGTCGGGTCCAGCAATCAGCCCCAGCATTTT | CSASVGSSNQPQHF
- | TRBJ2-1 | TRBV12-3/TRBV12-4 | 15 | TRBD2 | TGTGCCAGCAGTCCACCTAGCGGGAGGGCCTGGGAGCAGTTCTTC | CASSPPSGRAWEQFF
few | TRBJ1-2 | TRBV28 | 13 | - | TGTGCCAGCAGTTTGCCCGGGTCCTATGGCTACACCTTC | CASSLPGSYGYTF
few | TRBJ2-1 | TRBV18 | 12 | - | TGTGCCAGCTCACCGAGCCACAATGAGCAGTTCTTC | CASSPSHNEQFF
- | TRBJ2-3 | TRBV7-2 | 14 | - | TGTGCCAGCAGCTTAGTAGGCCCGCCCGCTACGCAGTATTTT | CASSLVGPPATQYF
few | TRBJ2-2 | TRBV9 | 16 | - | TGTGCCAGCAGCCCCCGGATACATGTGAGCACCGGGGAGCTGTTTTTT | CASSPRIHVSTGELFF
few | TRBJ1-1 | TRBV27 | 13 | TRBD1 | TGTGCCAGCAAGGGGGCGGGGAACACTGAAGCTTTCTTT | CASKGAGNTEAFF
few | TRBJ2-7 | TRBV2 | 12 | - | TGTGCCAGCATTGTTAAGTACTACGAGCAGTACTTC | CASIVKYYEQYF
- | TRBJ2-5 | TRBV20-1 | 13 | TRBD1 | TGCAGTGCTACCAGGGGGCAGAAAGAGACCCAGTACTTC | CSATRGQKETQYF
many | TRBJ2-1 | TRBV7-7 | 15 | TRBD2 | TGTGCCAGCAGCCCGGGACTAGCGGGAGTCGATGAGCAGTTCTTC | CASSPGLAGVDEQFF
- | TRBJ1-2 | TRBV3-1 | 16 | TRBD1 | TGTGCCAGCAGTCCTACGGGGACAGCTACTAACTATGGCTACACCTTC | CASSPTGTATNYGYTF
- | TRBJ2-1 | TRBV12-3/TRBV12-4 | 15 | TRBD1 | TGTGCCAGCAGTTTGCCAGGGGGAATGGGCAATGAGCAGTTCTTC | CASSLPGGMGNEQFF
few | TRBJ1-6 | TRBV7-9 | 12 | - | TGTGCCAGCAGCCTCTCGAACTCACCCCTCCACTTT | CASSLSNSPLHF
few | TRBJ1-1 | TRBV6-6 | 15 | TRBD1 | TGTGCCAGCAGTTACTCGGACAGGGGCAACACTGAAGCTTTCTTT | CASSYSDRGNTEAFF